One and the same sample provided the 22 T cell receptor beta chains below, sequenced in a study of CD8 T cells in ankylosing spondylitis. TCRdb itself ran the 5' RACE reads through MiXCR, one entry per CDR3 protein. The profile shows around 230,000 distinct CDR3 sequences, approximately 8.4% of them singletons. Sequencing was carried out using blood, either unsorted or a sorted T cell fraction (not recorded which). Receptors were obtained from a female donor with ankylosing spondylitis or in good health (not recorded which).

This clonotype occurred many times. The genes are TRBV2 and TRBJ1-2, with TRBD1 as a possible D gene (5 bases). The CDR3 loop spans 16 amino acids. The V gene's germline CDR1 is SNHLY and CDR2 FYNNEI. The germline V and J ends were trimmed by 6 bases and 2 bases, with 19 bases remaining between them. The CDR3 spells CASSLTTQVWNYGYTF. CDR3 in DNA: TGTGCCAGCAGCCTTACTACACAGGTTTGGAACTATGGCTACACCTTC.

The sample holds many counts of this clonotype. CDR3 nucleotides: TGTGCCACCAGTGAAGGTTTCAACTATGGCTACACCTTC. It translates to CATSEGFNYGYTF. The chain joins TRBV24-1 to TRBJ1-2; D ambiguous. CDR3 length: 13 residues. Trimming left V 4 bases short and J 2 bases short, with 7 bases between. Germline V gene data show CDR1 as KGHDR and CDR2 as SFDVKD.

The table lists this clonotype with many counts. The chain carries TRBV12-3 or TRBV12-4 and TRBJ2-2; D perhaps matches TRBD2 (5 bases). V dropped 4 bases and J dropped 0 bases, with 9 bases sitting between them. This CDR3 contains 15 residues. CDR3 amino acids: CASSWAGANTGELFF. CDR3 bases: TGTGCCAGCAGTTGGGCGGGCGCGAACACCGGGGAGCTGTTTTTT.

A few counts support this clonotype. The chain uses TRBV7-2 and TRBJ2-7; D is perhaps TRBD2 (6 bases). Deletions cut 1 base from V and 0 bases from J, with 10 bases between. The CDR3 is made up of 15 amino acids. CDR1 and CDR2 from the germline V gene are SGHTA and FQGNSA. CDR3 amino acids: CASSLVAASSYEQYF. DNA of the CDR3: TGTGCCAGCAGCTTAGTAGCGGCTAGCTCCTACGAGCAGTACTTC. The full variable domain, completed using reference TRBV7-2 and TRBJ2-7, is GAGVSQSPSNKVTEKGKDVELRCDPISGHTALYWYRQSLGQGLEFLIYFQGNSAPDKSGLPSDRFSAERTGGSVSTLTIQRTQQEDSAVYLCASSLVAASSYEQYFGPGTRLTVT.

A few counts support this clonotype. J is TRBJ2-7 and V is TRBV7-4, with a tentative D call TRBD2 (6 bases). This CDR3 is built from 13 residues. Per the germline V gene, CDR1 is SGHVT and CDR2 is SQSDAQ. Trimming removed 8 bases at V and 5 bases at J, with 16 bases between. The CDR3 DNA follows: TGTGCCAGCGGTGGGGAGGCCTGGAACGAGCAGTACTTC. This gives the protein CASGGEAWNEQYF.

This clonotype was counted at least ten times. The V call is TRBV11-2, the J call TRBJ2-7; 7 bases align to TRBD2. V was pared by 1 base and J by 3 bases, with 12 bases of the junction left unmatched. The CDR3 is made up of 17 amino acids. CDR1 is SGHAT, CDR2 FQNNGV, per germline. CDR3 sequence: CASSLGRSGLSYYEQYF. CDR3 coding DNA: TGTGCCAGCAGCTTAGGCCGTTCGGGACTATCCTACTACGAGCAGTACTTC.

This chain's CDR3 is CATFVTGRYGYTF. For the CDR3, the DNA is TGTGCCACCTTTGTGACAGGACGCTATGGCTACACCTTC. The rearrangement joins TRBV28 to TRBJ1-2, with TRBD1 as a possible D gene (6 bases). V lost 10 bases and J lost 4, with 16 bases in between. The CDR3 is 13 amino acids. CDR1 and CDR2 from the germline V gene are MDHEN and SYDVKM.

This clonotype has at least ten counts. The rearrangement uses TRBV29-1 and TRBJ2-2; 7 nucleotides match TRBD2. Trimming removed 4 bases from V and 0 bases from J; junction bases left unmatched: 2. The CDR3 loop spans 14 amino acids. Germline V gene sequence: CDR1 SQVTM, CDR2 ANQGSEA. CDR3 sequence reads: CSVVGGANTGELFF. The CDR3 DNA reads as TGCAGCGTTGTGGGGGGGGCGAACACCGGGGAGCTGTTTTTT.

This clonotype was recorded at least ten times. The genes are TRBV5-1 and TRBJ2-7; 7 bases map to TRBD1. The CDR3 is made up of 14 amino acids. Losses at the gene ends were 5 bases for V and 5 bases for J; bases not matched to a gene: 10. Germline-derived CDR1 and CDR2 are SGHRS and YFSETQ. This CDR3 reads CASRRQGKLHEQYF. The CDR3 region has the DNA TGCGCCAGCAGGAGACAGGGCAAGCTTCACGAGCAGTACTTC.

Concerning this clonotype itself: Given a much more abundant clone one base away, this may be a read error. The rearrangement links TRBV7-2 to TRBJ2-7; possible D gene TRBD1, 5 bases. Germline loops: CDR1 SGHTA, CDR2 FQGNSA. The CDR3 covers 15 residues. V was clipped by 5 bases and J by 6 bases, with 20 bases between them. This CDR3 is CASSETQGLACEQYF. The CDR3 bases are TGTGCCAGCAGCGAAACTCAGGGCCTGGCCTGCGAGCAGTACTTC.

The chain employs TRBV7-2 and TRBJ2-3, with a weak D call TRBD2 (6 bases). The CDR3 spans 16 residues. Germline V gene sequence: CDR1 SGHTA, CDR2 FQGNSA. V lost 1 base, J lost 2 bases, and 13 bases lay in between. The CDR3 DNA is TGTGCCAGCAGCTTAGTGGGTGGGAGGAACACAGATACGCAGTATTTT. Its protein is CASSLVGGRNTDTQYF.

This clonotype was recorded a few times. The V and J genes are TRBV27 and TRBJ2-1, with 9 bases aligning to TRBD2. This CDR3 is built from 15 residues. V dropped 6 bases and J dropped 8; count of bases not matched to a gene: 11. Germline lookup yields CDR1 MNHEY and CDR2 SMNVEV (reference sequence). The CDR3 spells CASSRTTSGFYEQFF. Written as DNA, the CDR3 is TGTGCCAGCAGCCGGACGACTAGCGGTTTCTATGAGCAGTTCTTC.

This clonotype was seen repeatedly, ten times or more. The V call is TRBV9, the J call TRBJ2-2; a possible D gene is TRBD2 (5 bases). The CDR3 runs to 15 residues. Germline V gene lookup returns CDR1 SGDLS and CDR2 YYNGEE. The V end lost 1 base, the J end lost 0 bases, and 7 bases lay between the germline ends. The CDR3: CASSVSGSNTGELFF. The CDR3, as DNA: TGTGCCAGCAGCGTAAGCGGCTCGAACACCGGGGAGCTGTTTTTT.

This clonotype was counted ten times or more. The rearrangement links TRBV20-1 to TRBJ2-1; D remains unclear. Trimming pared 6 bases from V and 3 bases from J, leaving 15 bases between. Germline CDR1 and CDR2: DFQATT and SNEGSKA (reference sequence). The CDR3 length is 14 residues. In DNA, the CDR3 is TGCAGTGCCGAATCCTGGTCGCGCTACAATGAGCAGTTCTTC. This sequence encodes CSAESWSRYNEQFF.

This clonotype came up many times. This chain joins TRBV12-3 or TRBV12-4 and TRBJ2-7; 7 positions agree with TRBD2. The CDR3 runs 13 residues. Trimming took 1 base from V and 6 from J; bases not matched to a gene: 3. CDR3 sequence: CASSLGPGGEQYF. The CDR3 DNA follows: TGTGCCAGCAGTTTAGGGCCGGGAGGCGAGCAGTACTTC.

This clonotype was detected only a few times. The chain links TRBV15 to TRBJ2-7; D gene ambiguous. The germline V gene encodes CDR1 LNHNV and CDR2 YYDKDF (reference sequence). This CDR3 is built from 15 residues. The V and J ends lost 0 bases and 4 bases respectively, with 13 bases between them. The CDR3 DNA is TGTGCCACCAGCAGAGATAGGGCTCTAGGATACGAGCAGTACTTC. Protein: CATSRDRALGYEQYF.

This clonotype was counted only a few times. This chain joins TRBV7-9 and TRBJ2-2, with a weak D call TRBD2 (5 bases). Germline V gene sequence: CDR1 SEHNR, CDR2 FQNEAQ (reference sequence). There are 15 residues in the CDR3. Trimming removed 10 bases at V and 1 base at J, with 16 bases between. As DNA, the CDR3 is TGTGCCATCCTTCGAGGGCAGATGAACACCGGGGAGCTGTTTTTT. Its translation is CAILRGQMNTGELFF.

This clonotype showed up just a few times. The chain joins TRBV7-2 to TRBJ1-1; D is perhaps TRBD1 (6 bases). Trimming took 5 bases from V and 5 from J, leaving 12 bases between them. The CDR3 covers 13 residues. Germline values: CDR1 SGHTA, CDR2 FQGNSA. The CDR3, as DNA: TGTGCCAGCAGCCCCAACAGGGTGACTGAAGCTTTCTTT. Its translation: CASSPNRVTEAFF.

This clonotype was observed at least ten times. CDR3 protein: CASSSVGKLFF. As DNA, the CDR3 is TGTGCCAGCAGTTCCGTGGGGAAACTGTTTTTT. The chain combines TRBV12-3 or TRBV12-4 with TRBJ1-4, with unresolved D. The CDR3 consists of 11 residues. V was shortened by 4 bases and J by 11 bases, with 8 bases between the two germline ends.

This clonotype was counted many times. The chain has TRBV5-1 and TRBJ1-5; D might be TRBD1 (5 bases). Deletions cut 0 bases from V and 6 bases from J, with 7 bases between. CDR1 SGHRS and CDR2 YFSETQ come from the germline V gene. This CDR3 region has 13 residues. The chain's CDR3 is CASSLEGRQPQHF. CDR3 DNA: TGCGCCAGCAGCTTGGAGGGGCGTCAGCCCCAGCATTTT.

This clonotype was seen a few times. With a much larger clone just one base away, this may be a read error. The chain uses TRBV5-1 and TRBJ2-1; no clear D. The V end was cut by 0 bases, the J end by 9 bases, with 10 bases between. The CDR3 runs 13 residues. CDR1 is SGHRS and CDR2 is YFSETQ in the germline V gene. CDR3 region: CASSLELESEQFF. CDR3 nucleotide sequence: TGCGCCAGCAGCTTGGAGCTTGAAAGTGAGCAGTTCTTC. Combining the CDR3 with reference TRBV5-1 and TRBJ2-1 gives the whole variable domain KAGVTQTPRYLIKTRGQQVTLSCSPISGHRSVSWYQQTPGQGLQFLFEYFSETQRNKGNFPGRFSGRQFSNSRSEMNVSTLELGDSALYLCASSLELESEQFFGPGTRLTVL.

Many counts were recorded for this clonotype. The gene calls are TRBV4-2 and TRBJ2-1; D perhaps matches TRBD1 (5 bases). The ends were cut back, 4 bases at V and 8 bases at J, with 9 bases in the middle. Germline loops: CDR1 LGHNA, CDR2 YNFKEQ. The CDR3 extends over 12 amino acids. The DNA of the CDR3 is TGTGCCAGCAGCCGGGAAGGGGATGAGCAGTTCTTC. This translates into CASSREGDEQFF.